This T cell receptor beta chain was sequenced in a study of shared T cell receptors in the human thymus (dated by TCRdb to about 2021). In terms of the full investigation: The study examined how the human thymus generates shared, self-reactive T-cell receptor alpha chains.

The library was prepared using the immunoSEQ multiplex PCR assay. The table comes from immuneACCESS by way of TCRdb, which keeps in-frame sequences with V and J called. Part of the clones is missing from these tables; in studies checked, under half for an unresolved V gene and the rest for unknown reasons. This sample gives around 730,000 clones in total; approximately 85% of them show up just once. Around 0.0099% of the sample is in the top ten clones. Per the germline V gene, SGHVS is the CDR1 and FNYEAQ is the CDR2. V is pared back by 5 bases and J by 3 bases, with 11 bases lying between the germline termini. Taken from cysteine to phenylalanine, the CDR3 has 14 residues. Only the CDR3 portion is preserved as DNA: 42 bases, with reading frame beginning at the first base. Remarks on this clone: Its target antigen remains unknown. Base qualities are not recorded, but no much larger clone differs from it by a single base.

These data are also associated with another study on human thymus T cells. Looking at the second paper: In Finland, the donors were immunologically healthy infants who were having open corrective cardiac surgery for congenital heart defects. Thymus tissue was collected as surgical resects that were removed during corrective cardiac surgery. Usage of V and J gene segments appeared to be biased in both the thymic and the peripheral blood repertoires. Highly overlapping thymic TCR repertoires among unrelated individuals were reported in the related research. The study described the TCR alpha and beta repertoires in fewer than 10 infant thymus samples and a handful of matching peripheral blood samples. Donor ages ranged from about 6 to 244 days, and the cohort comprised six or seven male and a couple of female infants. After being mechanically released from the tissue, thymocytes were kept at -70 degrees C in pellets of roughly 8.5-34 million cells. A QIAsymphony instrument was used to extract genomic DNA from the frozen cell pellets. Using the immunoSEQ multiplex PCR assay, the TCRB and TCRAD loci were amplified from a standardized quantity of quality-controlled genomic DNA. The amplicons covered the V(D)J region and were long enough to include the CDR3 and to identify the V and J genes. Through the commercial immunoSEQ service, the amplicons were sequenced on an Illumina platform. Corrections for primer bias and sequencing errors followed previously described methods, while TCRAD and TCRB definitions were based on the IMGT database. immunoSEQ Analyzer 3.0 and VDJTools were used for repertoire analysis, which covered basic statistics, V/J segment usage, diversity estimates, rarefaction and pairwise overlap. Chao1, ChaoE, Efron-Thisted, Shannon and inverse Simpson indices were used to estimate diversity, which was also estimated on datasets down-sampled to the smallest sample. Repertoire overlap was assessed by strict matching of CDR3 nucleotide sequence, V gene and J gene, and clustering was done by Jaccard-based multidimensional scaling. On average, thymus samples yielded around 850,000 unique TCRB clonotypes, whereas blood samples yielded 75,000 to 95,000.

The sequence derives from a girl less than two years old with a congenital heart defect. Donor details come from another sample of the same person, matched by shared clones. The V gene is TRBV7-6 and the J gene is TRBJ2-1; the D gene remains uncertain. The sample consisted of thymocytes. The CDR3 in this case is CASSRDRGYNEQFF. The DNA is as follows: TGTGCCAGCAGCCGAGACCGAGGCTACAATGAGCAGTTCTTC. Supplemented by the reference TRBV7-6 and TRBJ2-1 proteins around the CDR3, the complete variable domain is GAGVSQSPRYKVTKRGQDVALRCDPISGHVSLYWYRQALGQGPEFLTYFNYEAQQDKSGLPNDRFSAERPEGSISTLTIQRTEQRDSAMYRCASSRDRGYNEQFFGPGTRLTVL.